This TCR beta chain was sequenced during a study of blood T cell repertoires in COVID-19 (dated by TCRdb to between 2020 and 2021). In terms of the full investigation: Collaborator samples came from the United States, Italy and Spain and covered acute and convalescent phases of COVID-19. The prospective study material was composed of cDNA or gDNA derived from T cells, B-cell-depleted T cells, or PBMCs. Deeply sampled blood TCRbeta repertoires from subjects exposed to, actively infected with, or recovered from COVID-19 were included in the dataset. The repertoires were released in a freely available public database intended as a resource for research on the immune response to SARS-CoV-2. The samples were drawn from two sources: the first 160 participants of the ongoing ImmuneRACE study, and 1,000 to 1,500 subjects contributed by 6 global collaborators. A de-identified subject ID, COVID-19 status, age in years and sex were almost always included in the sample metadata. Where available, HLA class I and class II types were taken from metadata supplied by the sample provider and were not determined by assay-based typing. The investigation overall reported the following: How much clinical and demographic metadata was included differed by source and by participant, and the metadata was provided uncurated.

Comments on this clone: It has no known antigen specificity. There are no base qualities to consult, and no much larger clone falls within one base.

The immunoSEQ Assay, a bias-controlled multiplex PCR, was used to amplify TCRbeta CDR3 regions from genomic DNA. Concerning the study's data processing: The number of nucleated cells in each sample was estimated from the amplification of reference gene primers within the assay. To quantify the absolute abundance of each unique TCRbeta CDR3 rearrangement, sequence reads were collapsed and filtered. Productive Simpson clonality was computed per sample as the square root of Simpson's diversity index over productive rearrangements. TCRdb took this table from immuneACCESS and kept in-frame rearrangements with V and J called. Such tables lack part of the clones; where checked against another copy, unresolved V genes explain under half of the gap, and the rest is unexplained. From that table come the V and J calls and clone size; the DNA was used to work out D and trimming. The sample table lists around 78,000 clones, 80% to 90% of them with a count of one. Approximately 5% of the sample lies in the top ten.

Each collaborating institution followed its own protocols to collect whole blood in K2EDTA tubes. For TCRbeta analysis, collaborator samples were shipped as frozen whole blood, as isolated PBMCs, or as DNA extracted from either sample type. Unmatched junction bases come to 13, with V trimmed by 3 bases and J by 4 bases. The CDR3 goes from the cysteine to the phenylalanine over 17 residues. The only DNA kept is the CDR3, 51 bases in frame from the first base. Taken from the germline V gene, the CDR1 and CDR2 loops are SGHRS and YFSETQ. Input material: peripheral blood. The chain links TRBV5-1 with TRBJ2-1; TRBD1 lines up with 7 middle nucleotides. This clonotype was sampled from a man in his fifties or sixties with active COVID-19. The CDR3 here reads CASSSQTGQRAYNEQFF. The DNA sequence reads TGCGCCAGCAGCTCTCAAACGGGACAGAGAGCTTACAATGAGCAGTTCTTC.